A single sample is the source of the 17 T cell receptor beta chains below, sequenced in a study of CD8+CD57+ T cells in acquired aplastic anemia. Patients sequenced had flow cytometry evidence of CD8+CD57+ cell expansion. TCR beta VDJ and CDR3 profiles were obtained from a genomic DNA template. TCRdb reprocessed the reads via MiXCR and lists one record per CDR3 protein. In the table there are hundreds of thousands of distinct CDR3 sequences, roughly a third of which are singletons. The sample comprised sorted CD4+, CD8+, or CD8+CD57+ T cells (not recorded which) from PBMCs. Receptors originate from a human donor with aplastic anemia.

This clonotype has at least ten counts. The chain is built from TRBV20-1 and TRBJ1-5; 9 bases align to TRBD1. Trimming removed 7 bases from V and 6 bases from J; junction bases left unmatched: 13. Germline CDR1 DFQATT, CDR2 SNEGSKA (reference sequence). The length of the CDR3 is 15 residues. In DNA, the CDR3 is TGCAGTGTCCGGGGGACAGGGAACGATTTTCAGCCCCAGCATTTT. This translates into CSVRGTGNDFQPQHF.

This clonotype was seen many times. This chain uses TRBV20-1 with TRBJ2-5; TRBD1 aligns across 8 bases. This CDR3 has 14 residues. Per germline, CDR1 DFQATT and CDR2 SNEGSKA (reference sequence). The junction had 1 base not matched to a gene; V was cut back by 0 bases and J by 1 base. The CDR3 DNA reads TGCAGTGCTAGAGAAGGGACAGGCCAAGAGACCCAGTACTTC. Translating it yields CSAREGTGQETQYF.

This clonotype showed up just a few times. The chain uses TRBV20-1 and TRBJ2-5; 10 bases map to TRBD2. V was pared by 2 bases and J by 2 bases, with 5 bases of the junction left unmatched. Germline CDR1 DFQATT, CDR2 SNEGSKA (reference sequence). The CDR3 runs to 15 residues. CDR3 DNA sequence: TGCAGTGCTAGAAGGTATAGCGGGGGGCAAGAGACCCAGTACTTC. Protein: CSARRYSGGQETQYF.

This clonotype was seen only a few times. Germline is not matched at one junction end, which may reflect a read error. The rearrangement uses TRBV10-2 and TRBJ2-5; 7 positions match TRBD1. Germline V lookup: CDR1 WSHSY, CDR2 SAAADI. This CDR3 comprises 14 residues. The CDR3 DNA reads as TGTGCCAGCAGTTCGGGACAGCCCCAAGAGACCCAGTACTTC. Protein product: CASSSGQPQETQYF.

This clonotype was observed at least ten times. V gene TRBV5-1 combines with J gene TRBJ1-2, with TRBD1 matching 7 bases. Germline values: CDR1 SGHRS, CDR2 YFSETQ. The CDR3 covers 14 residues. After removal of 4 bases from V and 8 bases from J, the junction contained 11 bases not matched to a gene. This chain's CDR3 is CASSTTTGLGGYTF. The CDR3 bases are TGCGCCAGCAGCACCACGACAGGGCTCGGGGGCTACACCTTC.

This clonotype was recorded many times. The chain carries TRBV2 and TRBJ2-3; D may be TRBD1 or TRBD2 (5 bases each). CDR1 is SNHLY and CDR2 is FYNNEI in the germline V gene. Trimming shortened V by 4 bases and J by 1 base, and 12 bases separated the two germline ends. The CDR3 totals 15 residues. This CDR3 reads CASSVGVGGTDTQYF. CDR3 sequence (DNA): TGTGCCAGCAGTGTGGGTGTGGGGGGCACAGATACGCAGTATTTT.

CDR3 sequence: CASSGDRGDTEAFF. CDR3 bases: TGTGCCAGCAGCGGCGACAGGGGTGACACTGAAGCTTTCTTT. The J gene is TRBJ1-1, the V gene TRBV4-2; 8 bases agree with TRBD1. The CDR3 has 14 residues. The germline CDR1 and CDR2 sequences are LGHNA and YNFKEQ. V dropped 5 bases and J dropped 3; count of bases not matched to a gene: 5.

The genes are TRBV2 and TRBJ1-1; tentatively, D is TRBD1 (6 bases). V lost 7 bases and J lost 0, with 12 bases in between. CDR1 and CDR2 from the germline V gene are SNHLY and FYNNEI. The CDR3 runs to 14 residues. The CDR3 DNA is TGTGCCAGCAAAGGGACATACATGAACACTGAAGCTTTCTTT. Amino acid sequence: CASKGTYMNTEAFF.

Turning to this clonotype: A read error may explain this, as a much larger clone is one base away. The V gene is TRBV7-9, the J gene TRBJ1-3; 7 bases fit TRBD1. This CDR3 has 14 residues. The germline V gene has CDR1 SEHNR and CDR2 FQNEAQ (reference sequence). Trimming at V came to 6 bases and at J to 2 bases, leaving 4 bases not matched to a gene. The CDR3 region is CASRRQGPGNTIYF. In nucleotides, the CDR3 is TGTGCCAGCAGACGACAGGGTCCTGGAAACACCATATATTTT.

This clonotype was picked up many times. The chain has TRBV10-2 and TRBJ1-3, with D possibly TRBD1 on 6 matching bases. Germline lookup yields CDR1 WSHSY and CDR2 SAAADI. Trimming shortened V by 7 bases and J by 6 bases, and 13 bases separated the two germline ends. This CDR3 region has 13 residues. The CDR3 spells CASKEAGENTIYF. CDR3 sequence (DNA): TGCGCCAGCAAAGAGGCAGGGGAAAACACCATATATTTT.

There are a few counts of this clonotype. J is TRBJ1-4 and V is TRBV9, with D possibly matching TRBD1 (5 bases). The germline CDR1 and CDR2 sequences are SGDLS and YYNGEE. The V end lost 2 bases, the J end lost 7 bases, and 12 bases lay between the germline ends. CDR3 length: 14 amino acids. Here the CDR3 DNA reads TGTGCCAGCAGCGTCGACAGCTGGGGTGAAAAACTGTTTTTT. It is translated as CASSVDSWGEKLFF.

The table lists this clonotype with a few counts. The CDR3 sequence is CASSRGDSGNTIYF. The CDR3 DNA sequence: TGTGCCAGCAGCCGAGGAGACTCTGGAAACACCATATATTTT. The chain has TRBV5-5 and TRBJ1-3; D remains ambiguous. Germline CDR1 and CDR2: SGHKS and YYEKEE (reference sequence). This CDR3 has 14 residues. V lost 4 bases and J lost 0, with 8 bases in between.

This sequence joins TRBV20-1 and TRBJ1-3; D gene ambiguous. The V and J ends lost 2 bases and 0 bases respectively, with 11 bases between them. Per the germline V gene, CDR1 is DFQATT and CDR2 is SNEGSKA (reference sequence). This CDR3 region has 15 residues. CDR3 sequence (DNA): TGCAGTGCTAGAATTACGGTCGGCTCTGGAAACACCATATATTTT. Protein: CSARITVGSGNTIYF.

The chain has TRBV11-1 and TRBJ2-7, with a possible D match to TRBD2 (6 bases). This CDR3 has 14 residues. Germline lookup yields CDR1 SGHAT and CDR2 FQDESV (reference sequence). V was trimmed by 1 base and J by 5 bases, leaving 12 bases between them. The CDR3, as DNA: TGTGCCAGCAGCTTAGTGGGGGGTTTCGACGAGCAGTACTTC. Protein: CASSLVGGFDEQYF.

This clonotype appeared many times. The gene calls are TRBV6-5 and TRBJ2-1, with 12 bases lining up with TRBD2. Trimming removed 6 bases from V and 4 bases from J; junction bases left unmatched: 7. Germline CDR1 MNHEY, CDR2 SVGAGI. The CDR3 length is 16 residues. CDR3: CASSSLAGGRYNEQFF. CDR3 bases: TGTGCCAGCAGCTCTCTAGCGGGGGGGCGGTACAATGAGCAGTTCTTC.

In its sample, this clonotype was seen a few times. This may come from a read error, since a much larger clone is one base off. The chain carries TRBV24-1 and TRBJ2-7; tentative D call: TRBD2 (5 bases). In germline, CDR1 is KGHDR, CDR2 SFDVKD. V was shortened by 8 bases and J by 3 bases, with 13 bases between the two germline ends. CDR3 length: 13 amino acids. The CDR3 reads CATTLLGLYEQYF. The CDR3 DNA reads TGTGCCACCACCCTCTTAGGACTCTACGAGCAGTACTTC.

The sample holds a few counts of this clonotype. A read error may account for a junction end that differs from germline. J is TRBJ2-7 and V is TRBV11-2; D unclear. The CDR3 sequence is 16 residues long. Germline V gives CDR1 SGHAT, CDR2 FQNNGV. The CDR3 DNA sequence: TGTGCCAGCAGCTTAGTAACCCCGACACTATTCTACGCGCAGTACTTC. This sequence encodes CASSLVTPTLFYAQYF. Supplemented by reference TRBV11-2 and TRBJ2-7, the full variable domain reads EAGVAQSPRYKIIEKRQSVAFWCNPISGHATLYWYQQILGQGPKLLIQFQNNGVVDDSQLPKDRFSAERLKGVDSTLKIQPAKLEDSAVYLCASSLVTPTLFYAQYFGPGTRLTVT.